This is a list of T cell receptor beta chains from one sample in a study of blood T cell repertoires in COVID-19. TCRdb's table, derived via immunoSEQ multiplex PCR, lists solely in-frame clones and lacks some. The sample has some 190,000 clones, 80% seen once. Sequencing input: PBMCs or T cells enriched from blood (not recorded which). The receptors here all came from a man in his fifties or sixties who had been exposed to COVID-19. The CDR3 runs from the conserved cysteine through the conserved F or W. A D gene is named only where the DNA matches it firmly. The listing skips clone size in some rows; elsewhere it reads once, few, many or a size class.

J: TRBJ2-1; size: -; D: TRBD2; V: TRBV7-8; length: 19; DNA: TGTGCCAGCAGCTTACTTCTAGCGGGAGGGTGGTTGTCCTACAATGAGCAGTTCTTC; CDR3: CASSLLLAGGWLSYNEQFF
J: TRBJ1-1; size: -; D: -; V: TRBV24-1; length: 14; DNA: TGTGCCACCAGTGATGGCAGGGAGAACACTGAAGCTTTCTTT; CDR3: CATSDGRENTEAFF
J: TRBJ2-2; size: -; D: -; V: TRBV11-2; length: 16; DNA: TGTGCCAGCAGCTTAGGATCTCCACAAATTACCGGGGAGCTGTTTTTT; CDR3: CASSLGSPQITGELFF
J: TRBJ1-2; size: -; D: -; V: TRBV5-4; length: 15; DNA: TGTGCCAGCAGCTTGGGACAGGAGGATAACTATGGCTACACCTTC; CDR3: CASSLGQEDNYGYTF
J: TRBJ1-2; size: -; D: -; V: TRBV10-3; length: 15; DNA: TGTGCCATCAGTGAGTCCGCGGGGGCTATCTATGGCTACACCTTC; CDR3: CAISESAGAIYGYTF
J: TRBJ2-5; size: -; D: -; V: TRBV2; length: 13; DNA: TGTGCCAGCAGGGAGACAGGTCTGGAGACCCAGTACTTC; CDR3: CASRETGLETQYF
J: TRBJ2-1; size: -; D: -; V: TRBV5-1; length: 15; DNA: TGCGCCAGCAGCTTGGTACAGAGCTCCTACAATGAGCAGTTCTTC; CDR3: CASSLVQSSYNEQFF
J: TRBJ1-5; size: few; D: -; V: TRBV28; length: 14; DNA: TGTGCCAGCAGTTTTGTTCACGGCGGTCAGCCCCAGCATTTT; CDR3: CASSFVHGGQPQHF
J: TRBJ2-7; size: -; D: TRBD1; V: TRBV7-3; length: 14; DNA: TGTGCCAGCAGCTGGCGAGGGGGCGCGGAGGAGCAGTACTTC; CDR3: CASSWRGGAEEQYF
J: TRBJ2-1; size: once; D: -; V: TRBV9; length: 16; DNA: TGTGCCAGCAGCGTAAACGCGGCCAGCTCCTACAATGAGCAGTTCTTC; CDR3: CASSVNAASSYNEQFF
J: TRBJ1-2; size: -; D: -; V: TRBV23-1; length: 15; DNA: TGCGCCAGCAGTCAATCAGGGGCCCCTCGCTATGGCTACACCTTC; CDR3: CASSQSGAPRYGYTF
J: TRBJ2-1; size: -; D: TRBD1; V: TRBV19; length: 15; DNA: TGTGCCAGTAGAGAGACGGGACAGGGAAACAATGAGCAGTTCTTC; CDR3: CASRETGQGNNEQFF
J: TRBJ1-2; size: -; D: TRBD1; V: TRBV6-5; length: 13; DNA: TGTGCCAGCAGGACTGGGACAGGGCATGGCTACACCTTC; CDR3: CASRTGTGHGYTF
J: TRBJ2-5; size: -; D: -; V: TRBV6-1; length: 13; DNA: TGTGCCAGCAGTGATTGGAGCCAAGAGACCCAGTACTTC; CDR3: CASSDWSQETQYF
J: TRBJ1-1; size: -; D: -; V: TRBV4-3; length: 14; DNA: TGCGCCAGCAGCCACAGGGGACTGAACACTGAAGCTTTCTTT; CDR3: CASSHRGLNTEAFF
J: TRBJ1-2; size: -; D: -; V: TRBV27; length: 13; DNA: TGTGCCACAGGGGCCAGGGTGCTGGCTGGCTACACCTTC; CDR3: CATGARVLAGYTF
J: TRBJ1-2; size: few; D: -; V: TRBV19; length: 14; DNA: TGTGCCAGTAGTATTGGGGCCCAGGGAGGCGGCTACACCTTC; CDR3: CASSIGAQGGGYTF
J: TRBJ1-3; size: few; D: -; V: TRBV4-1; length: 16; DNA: TGCGCCAGCAGCCAAGGAAGACTGAGCTCTGGAAACACCATATATTTT; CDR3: CASSQGRLSSGNTIYF
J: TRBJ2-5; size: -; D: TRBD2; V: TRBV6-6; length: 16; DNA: TGTGCCAGCAGGGGGATAGCGGGAGGGCCCATGGAGACCCAGTACTTC; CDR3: CASRGIAGGPMETQYF
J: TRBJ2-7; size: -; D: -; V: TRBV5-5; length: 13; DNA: TGTGCCAGCACCCTTACAGGGACCTACGAGCAGTACTTC; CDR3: CASTLTGTYEQYF
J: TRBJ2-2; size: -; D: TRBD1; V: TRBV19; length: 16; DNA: TGTGCCAGTAGTCCCCCCGGGACAGGGAGGGCCGGGGAGCTGTTTTTT; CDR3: CASSPPGTGRAGELFF
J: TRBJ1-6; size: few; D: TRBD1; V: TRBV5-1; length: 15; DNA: TGCGCCAGCAGCCCGCAGGGGGCTAGTTTTTGGCCCCTCCACTTT; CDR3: CASSPQGASFWPLHF
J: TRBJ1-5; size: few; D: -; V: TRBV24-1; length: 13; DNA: TGTGCCACCAGTGATTCAGGGTATCAGCCCCAGCATTTT; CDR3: CATSDSGYQPQHF
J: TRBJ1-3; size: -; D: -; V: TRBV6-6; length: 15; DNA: TGTGCCAGCAGTTACTCGCAGGGTCCCGGAAACACCATATATTTT; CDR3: CASSYSQGPGNTIYF
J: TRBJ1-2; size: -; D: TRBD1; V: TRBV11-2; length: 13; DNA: TGTGCCAGCACCTGGGACAGGGGGCATGGCTACACCTTC; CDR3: CASTWDRGHGYTF
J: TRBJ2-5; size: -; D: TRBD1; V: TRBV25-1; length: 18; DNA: TGTGCCAGCAGTGACCCGGATTCCGGGACAGGGGGCCGTGAGACCCAGTACTTC; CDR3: CASSDPDSGTGGRETQYF